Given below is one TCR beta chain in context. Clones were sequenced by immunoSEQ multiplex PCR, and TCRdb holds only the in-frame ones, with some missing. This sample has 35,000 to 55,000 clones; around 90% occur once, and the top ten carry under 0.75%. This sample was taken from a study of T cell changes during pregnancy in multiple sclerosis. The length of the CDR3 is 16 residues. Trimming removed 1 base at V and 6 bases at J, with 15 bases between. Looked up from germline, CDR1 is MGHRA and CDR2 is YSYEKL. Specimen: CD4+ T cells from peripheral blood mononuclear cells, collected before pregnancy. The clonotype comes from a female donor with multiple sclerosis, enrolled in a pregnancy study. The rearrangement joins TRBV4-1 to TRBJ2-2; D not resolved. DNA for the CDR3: TGCGCCAGCAGCCAAGTTCTTACCGCACTCTCCGGGGAGCTGTTTTTT. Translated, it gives CASSQVLTALSGELFF.